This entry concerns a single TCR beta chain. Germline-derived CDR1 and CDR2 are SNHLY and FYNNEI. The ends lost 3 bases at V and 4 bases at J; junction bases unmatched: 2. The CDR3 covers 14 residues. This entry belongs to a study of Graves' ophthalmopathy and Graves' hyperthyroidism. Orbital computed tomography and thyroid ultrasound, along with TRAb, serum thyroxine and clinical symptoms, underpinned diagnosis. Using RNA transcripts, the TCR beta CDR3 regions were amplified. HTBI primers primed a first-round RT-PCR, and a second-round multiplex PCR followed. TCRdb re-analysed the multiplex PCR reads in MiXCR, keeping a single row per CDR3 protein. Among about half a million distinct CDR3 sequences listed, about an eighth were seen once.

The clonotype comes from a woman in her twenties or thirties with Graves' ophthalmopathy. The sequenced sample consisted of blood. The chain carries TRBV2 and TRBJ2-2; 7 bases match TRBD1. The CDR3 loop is CASSERGLTGELFF. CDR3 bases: TGTGCCAGCAGTGAGAGGGGGCTCACCGGGGAGCTGTTTTTT.